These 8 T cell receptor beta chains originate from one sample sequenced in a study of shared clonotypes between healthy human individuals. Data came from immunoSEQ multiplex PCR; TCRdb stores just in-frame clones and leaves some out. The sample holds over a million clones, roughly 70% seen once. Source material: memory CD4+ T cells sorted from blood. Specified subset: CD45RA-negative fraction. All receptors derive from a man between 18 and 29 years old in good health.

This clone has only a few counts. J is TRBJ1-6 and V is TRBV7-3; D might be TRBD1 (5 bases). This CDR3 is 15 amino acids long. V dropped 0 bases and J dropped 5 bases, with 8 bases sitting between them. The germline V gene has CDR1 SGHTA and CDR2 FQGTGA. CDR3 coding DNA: TGTGCCAGCAGCTTAACAGGGGCTAATAATTCACCCCTCCACTTT. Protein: CASSLTGANNSPLHF.

Here the CDR3 reads CASSLEGGPDTQYF. The CDR3 nucleotides read TGTGCCAGCAGCTTAGAAGGAGGGCCGGATACGCAGTATTTT. This chain joins TRBV11-3 and TRBJ2-3, with D possibly matching TRBD2 (6 bases). The CDR3 loop spans 14 amino acids. Between the trimmed V and J ends, which lost 0 bases and 6 bases, there was a span of 10 bases. CDR1 is SGHNT and CDR2 is YENEEA in the germline V gene.

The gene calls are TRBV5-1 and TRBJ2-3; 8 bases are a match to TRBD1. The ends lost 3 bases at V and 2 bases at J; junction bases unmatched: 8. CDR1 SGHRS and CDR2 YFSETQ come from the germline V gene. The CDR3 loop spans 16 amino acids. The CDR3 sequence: CASSSLPGQVTDTQYF. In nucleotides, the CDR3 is TGCGCCAGCAGCTCCCTCCCGGGACAGGTCACAGATACGCAGTATTTT. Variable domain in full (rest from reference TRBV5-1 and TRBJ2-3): KAGVTQTPRYLIKTRGQQVTLSCSPISGHRSVSWYQQTPGQGLQFLFEYFSETQRNKGNFPGRFSGRQFSNSRSEMNVSTLELGDSALYLCASSSLPGQVTDTQYFGPGTRLTVL.

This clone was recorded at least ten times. The CDR3 bases are TGTGCCAGCAGTTTGCTTATGGGGGGGTATGATCCTGGAAACACCATATATTTT. Translation gives CASSLLMGGYDPGNTIYF. The chain is built from TRBV28 and TRBJ1-3, with D perhaps matching TRBD1 (5 bases). V shed 3 bases and J shed 2 bases, with 20 bases lying between them. The CDR3 extends over 18 amino acids. Germline lookup yields CDR1 MDHEN and CDR2 SYDVKM.

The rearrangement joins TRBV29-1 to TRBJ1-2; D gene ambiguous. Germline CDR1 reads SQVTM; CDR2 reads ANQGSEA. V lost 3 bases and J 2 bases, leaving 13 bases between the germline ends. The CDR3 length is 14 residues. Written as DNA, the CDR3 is TGCAGCGTTGATAGTGGAGGGCAGAACTATGGCTACACCTTC. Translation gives CSVDSGGQNYGYTF.

In DNA form, the CDR3 reads TGTGCCAGCAGCCCTGGGGGTAAGAGAGACTACGAGCAGTACTTC. Protein sequence: CASSPGGKRDYEQYF. The chain joins TRBV7-6 to TRBJ2-7, with D perhaps assigned TRBD1 or TRBD2 (5 bases each). From germline, CDR1 is SGHVS and CDR2 FNYEAQ. Trimming removed 5 bases from V and 3 bases from J, with 17 bases in between. The length of the CDR3 is 15 residues.

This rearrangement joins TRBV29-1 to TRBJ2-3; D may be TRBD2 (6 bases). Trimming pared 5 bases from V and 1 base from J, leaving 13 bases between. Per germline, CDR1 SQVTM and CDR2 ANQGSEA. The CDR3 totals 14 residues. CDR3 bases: TGCAGCGTTATTCCACAGCGGGGCACAGATACGCAGTATTTT. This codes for CSVIPQRGTDTQYF.

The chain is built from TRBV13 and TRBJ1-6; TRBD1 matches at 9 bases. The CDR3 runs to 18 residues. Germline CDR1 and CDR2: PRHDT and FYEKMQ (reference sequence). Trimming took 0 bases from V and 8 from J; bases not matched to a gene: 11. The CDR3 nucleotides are TGTGCCAGCAGCTTAGGACCCTTGGACAGGGGCTCGTATTCACCCCTCCACTTT. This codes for CASSLGPLDRGSYSPLHF. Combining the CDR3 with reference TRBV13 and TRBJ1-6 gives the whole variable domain AAGVIQSPRHLIKEKRETATLKCYPIPRHDTVYWYQQGPGQDPQFLISFYEKMQSDKGSIPDRFSAQQFSDYHSELNMSSLELGDSALYFCASSLGPLDRGSYSPLHFGNGTRLTVT.